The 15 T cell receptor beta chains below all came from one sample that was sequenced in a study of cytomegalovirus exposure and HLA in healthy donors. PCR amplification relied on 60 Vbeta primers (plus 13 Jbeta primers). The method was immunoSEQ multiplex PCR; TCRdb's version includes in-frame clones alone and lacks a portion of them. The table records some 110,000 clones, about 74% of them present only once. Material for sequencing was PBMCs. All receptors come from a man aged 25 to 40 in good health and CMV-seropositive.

The CDR3 bases are TGTGCCAGCAGCCAAACAAAATACACTGAAGCTTTCTTT. Translated: CASSQTKYTEAFF. This chain uses TRBV11-3 with TRBJ1-1, with D hard to call. The V gene's germline CDR1 is SGHNT and CDR2 YENEEA. V lost 5 bases to trimming and J lost 3 bases, with 10 bases between them. This CDR3 contains 13 residues.

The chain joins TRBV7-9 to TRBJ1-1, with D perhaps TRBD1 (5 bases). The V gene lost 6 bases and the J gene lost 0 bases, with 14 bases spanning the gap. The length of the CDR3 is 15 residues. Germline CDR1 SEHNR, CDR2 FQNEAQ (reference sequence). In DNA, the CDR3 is TGTGCCAGCAGGTTGTGGGGGGGGATGAACACTGAAGCTTTCTTT. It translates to CASRLWGGMNTEAFF.

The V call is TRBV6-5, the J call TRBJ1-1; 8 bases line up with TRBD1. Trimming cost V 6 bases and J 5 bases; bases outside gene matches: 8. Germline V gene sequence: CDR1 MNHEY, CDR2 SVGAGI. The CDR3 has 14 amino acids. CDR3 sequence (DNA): TGTGCCAGCAGACCGGACAGGGTTAGTACTGAAGCTTTCTTT. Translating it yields CASRPDRVSTEAFF.

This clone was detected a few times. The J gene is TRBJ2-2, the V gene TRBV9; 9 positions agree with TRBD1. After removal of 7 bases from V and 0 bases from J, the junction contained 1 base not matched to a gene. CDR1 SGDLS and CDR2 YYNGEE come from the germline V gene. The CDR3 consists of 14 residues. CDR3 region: CASRDRANTGELFF. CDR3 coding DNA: TGTGCCAGCCGGGACAGGGCGAACACCGGGGAGCTGTTTTTT.

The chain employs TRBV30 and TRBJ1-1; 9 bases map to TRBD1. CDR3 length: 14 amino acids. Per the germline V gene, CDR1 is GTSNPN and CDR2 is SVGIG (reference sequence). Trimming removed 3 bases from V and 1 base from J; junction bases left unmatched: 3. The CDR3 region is CAWSPGQGNTEAFF. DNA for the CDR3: TGTGCCTGGAGCCCGGGACAGGGGAACACTGAAGCTTTCTTT.

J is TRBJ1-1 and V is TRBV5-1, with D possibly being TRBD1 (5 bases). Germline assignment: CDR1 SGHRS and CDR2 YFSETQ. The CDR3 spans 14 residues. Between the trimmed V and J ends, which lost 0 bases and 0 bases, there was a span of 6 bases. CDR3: CASSLEGMNTEAFF. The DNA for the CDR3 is TGCGCCAGCAGCTTGGAGGGGATGAACACTGAAGCTTTCTTT.

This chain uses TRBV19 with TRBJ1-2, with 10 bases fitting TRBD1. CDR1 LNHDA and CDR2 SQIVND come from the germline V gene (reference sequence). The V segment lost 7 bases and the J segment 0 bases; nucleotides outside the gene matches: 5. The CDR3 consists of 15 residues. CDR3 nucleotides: TGTGCCAGTATGGGCGGGACAGGGGCTAACTATGGCTACACCTTC. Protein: CASMGGTGANYGYTF.

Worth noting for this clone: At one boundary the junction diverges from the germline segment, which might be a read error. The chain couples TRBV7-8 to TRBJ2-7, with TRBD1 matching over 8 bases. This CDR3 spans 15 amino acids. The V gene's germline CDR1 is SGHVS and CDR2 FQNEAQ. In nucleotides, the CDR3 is TGTGCCAACAGCTCCCCTAGGACAGGGTCTTACGAGCAGTACTTC. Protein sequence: CANSSPRTGSYEQYF.

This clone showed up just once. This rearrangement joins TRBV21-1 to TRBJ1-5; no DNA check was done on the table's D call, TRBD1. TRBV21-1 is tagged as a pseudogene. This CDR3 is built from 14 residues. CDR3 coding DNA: TGTGCCAGCAGCAAAGGGGCTAGCAATCAGCCCCAGCATTTT. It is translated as CASSKGASNQPQHF.

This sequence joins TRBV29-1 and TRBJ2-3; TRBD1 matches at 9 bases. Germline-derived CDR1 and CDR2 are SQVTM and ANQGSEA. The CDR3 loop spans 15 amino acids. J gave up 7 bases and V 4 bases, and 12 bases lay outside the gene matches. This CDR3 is CSVVRDREGPYTQYF. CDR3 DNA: TGCAGCGTTGTCCGGGACAGGGAGGGTCCTTATACGCAGTATTTT.

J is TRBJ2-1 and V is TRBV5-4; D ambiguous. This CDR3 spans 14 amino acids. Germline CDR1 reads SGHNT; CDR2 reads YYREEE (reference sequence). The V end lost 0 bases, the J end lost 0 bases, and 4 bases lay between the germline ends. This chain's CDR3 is CASSLGGSYNEQFF. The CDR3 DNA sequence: TGTGCCAGCAGCTTGGGAGGCTCCTACAATGAGCAGTTCTTC. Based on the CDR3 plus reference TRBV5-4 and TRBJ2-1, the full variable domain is ETGVTQSPTHLIKTRGQQVTLRCSSQSGHNTVSWYQQALGQGPQFIFQYYREEENGRGNFPPRFSGLQFPNYSSELNVNALELDDSALYLCASSLGGSYNEQFFGPGTRLTVL.

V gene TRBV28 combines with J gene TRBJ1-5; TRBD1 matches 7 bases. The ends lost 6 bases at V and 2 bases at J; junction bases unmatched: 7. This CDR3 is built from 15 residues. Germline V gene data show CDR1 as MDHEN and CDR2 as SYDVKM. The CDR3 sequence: CASRATGQRNQPQHF. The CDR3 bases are TGTGCCAGCAGGGCCACGGGACAGCGCAATCAGCCCCAGCATTTT.

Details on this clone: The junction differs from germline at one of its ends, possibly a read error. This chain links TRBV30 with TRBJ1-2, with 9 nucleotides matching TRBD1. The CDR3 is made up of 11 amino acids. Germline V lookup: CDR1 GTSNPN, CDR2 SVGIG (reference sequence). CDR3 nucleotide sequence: TGTGCCCTGTCTACAGGGGGCGGCTACCCCTTC. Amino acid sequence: CALSTGGGYPF.

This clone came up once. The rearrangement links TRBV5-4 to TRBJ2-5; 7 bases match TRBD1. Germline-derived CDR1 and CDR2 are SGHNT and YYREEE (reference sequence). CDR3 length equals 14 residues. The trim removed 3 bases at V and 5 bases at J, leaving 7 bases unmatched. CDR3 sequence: CASSSRQGGETQYF. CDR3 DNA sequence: TGTGCCAGCAGCTCGAGACAGGGCGGCGAGACCCAGTACTTC.

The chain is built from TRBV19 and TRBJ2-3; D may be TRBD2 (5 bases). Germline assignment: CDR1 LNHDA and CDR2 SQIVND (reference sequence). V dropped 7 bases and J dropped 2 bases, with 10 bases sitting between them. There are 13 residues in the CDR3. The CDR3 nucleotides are TGTGCCAGTAATAACGGGGACACAGATACGCAGTATTTT. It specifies CASNNGDTDTQYF.